What follows are 26 T cell receptor beta chains derived from one specimen sequenced in a study of T cell repertoires in cytomegalovirus infection (dated by TCRdb to between 2019 and 2020). Which antigens these TCRs recognize remains unknown. Sequencing was performed on an Illumina HiSeq 1500. In-frame beta chains were kept once TCRdb had trimmed the public reads at Q25 with fastp and called clones with MiXCR. Every CDR3 protein is listed once, alongside the most common genes and DNA of its rows. This sample gives roughly 500,000 distinct CDR3 sequences in total; 30% to 40% of them show up just once. The top ten constitute roughly 15% of the sample. The treatment or condition label on this specimen signifies: in vitro stimulation with specific CMV peptide epitopes to enrich CMV-specific T cells. The sequenced sample was cultured PBMCs, obtained from culture after CMV antigen stimulation. Source of these receptors: a human donor in good health (CMV status not recorded). Some clones in this sample may be carry-over from other donors' samples.

Many counts were recorded for this clonotype. The rearrangement links TRBV7-2 to TRBJ2-7, with D tentatively TRBD2 (6 bases). Per the germline V gene, CDR1 is SGHTA and CDR2 is FQGNSA. The CDR3 totals 14 residues. V lost 0 bases, J lost 0 bases, and 6 bases lay in between. The CDR3: CASSLAGGSYEQYV. CDR3 bases: TGTGCCAGCAGCTTAGCGGGAGGCTCCTACGAGCAGTACGTC.

The rearrangement uses TRBV7-4 and TRBJ1-2, with a weak D call TRBD1 (5 bases). The CDR3 has 15 amino acids. CDR1 is SGHVT and CDR2 is SQSDAQ in the germline V gene. V shed 1 base and J shed 2 bases, with 11 bases lying between them. CDR3 residues: CASSLESRGNYGYTF. In nucleotides, the CDR3 is TGTGCCAGCAGCTTAGAATCTAGGGGAAACTATGGCTACACCTTC. The entire variable domain, with the rest obtained from reference TRBV7-4 and TRBJ1-2, is as follows: GAGVSQSPRYKVAKRGRDVALRCDSISGHVTLYWYRQTLGQGSEVLTYSQSDAQRDKSGRPSGRFSAERPERSVSTLKIQRTEQGDSAVYLCASSLESRGNYGYTFGSGTRLTVV.

This clonotype was seen more than once but under ten times. V is TRBV6-4 and J is TRBJ1-2; D is unclear. The V gene lost 3 bases and the J gene lost 1 base, with 18 bases spanning the gap. In germline, CDR1 is MRHNA, CDR2 SNTAGT. CDR3 length: 17 amino acids. The DNA for the CDR3 is TGTGCCAGCAGTGAATTCTCGTCGGCAGACCGTAACTATGGCTACACCTTC. It specifies CASSEFSSADRNYGYTF.

The chain couples TRBV7-2 to TRBJ1-5, with unresolved D. V dropped 4 bases and J dropped 3 bases, with 13 bases sitting between them. The CDR3 runs 15 residues. From germline, CDR1 is SGHTA and CDR2 FQGNSA. The CDR3 is CASSSASGNNQPQHF. CDR3 DNA: TGTGCCAGCAGCTCCGCCAGTGGAAACAATCAGCCCCAGCATTTT.

The V call is TRBV10-3, the J call TRBJ1-1; 8 bases line up with TRBD1. In germline, CDR1 is ENHRY, CDR2 SYGVKD. V lost 8 bases to trimming and J lost 5 bases; unmatched junction nucleotides: 4. This CDR3 spans 12 amino acids. The CDR3: CAISDRATEAFF. As DNA, the CDR3 is TGTGCCATCTCGGACAGGGCGACTGAAGCTTTCTTT.

The chain joins TRBV11-2 to TRBJ2-3; tentative D call: TRBD2 (6 bases). Deletions cut 0 bases from V and 1 base from J, with 11 bases between. The CDR3 loop spans 16 amino acids. The germline gives CDR1 SGHAT, CDR2 FQNNGV. The CDR3 DNA sequence: TGTGCCAGCAGCTTAGAGACCGGGACTCGCACAGATACGCAGTATTTT. Translating gives CASSLETGTRTDTQYF.

The sample holds a few counts of this clonotype. The chain recombines TRBV6-6 with TRBJ2-7, with D possibly being TRBD1 (5 bases). From germline, CDR1 is MNHNY and CDR2 SVGAGI (reference sequence). This CDR3 comprises 13 residues. V lost 0 bases to trimming and J lost 3 bases, with 6 bases between them. The CDR3 loop reads CASSYSDSYEQYV. The CDR3, as DNA: TGTGCCAGCAGTTACTCTGACAGCTACGAGCAGTACGTC.

This rearrangement joins TRBV25-1 to TRBJ1-1; TRBD1 is a possible D gene (6 bases). The CDR3 runs 15 residues. V lost 2 bases and J 5 bases, leaving 15 bases between the germline ends. Germline CDR1 is MGHDK and CDR2 is SYGVNS. CDR3 coding DNA: TGTGCCAGCAGTGAAGCGGTCACAGGGAGGACTGAAGCTTTCTTT. It is translated as CASSEAVTGRTEAFF.

This clonotype has at least ten counts. CDR3 coding DNA: TGCGCCAGCAGCCAAGAAGGAGGACTCGCAACTAATGAAAAACTGTTTTTT. This gives the protein CASSQEGGLATNEKLFF. The rearrangement links TRBV4-3 to TRBJ1-4; unclear D gene. V lost 0 bases and J lost 0, with 11 bases in between. Germline CDR1 LGHNA, CDR2 YSLEER. This CDR3 contains 17 residues.

The chain combines TRBV7-6 with TRBJ2-3, with a tentative D call TRBD2 (6 bases). The ends were cut back, 4 bases at V and 0 bases at J, with 26 bases in the middle. The germline CDR1 and CDR2 sequences are SGHVS and FNYEAQ. This CDR3 comprises 20 residues. The CDR3 region is CASSYNHYRGTFSSTDTQYF. CDR3 coding DNA: TGTGCCAGCAGCTACAACCACTATCGGGGGACTTTTTCTAGCACAGATACGCAGTATTTT.

This clonotype has only a few counts. CDR3 in DNA: TGTGCCAGCAGTTTTGGCGCCGGAGGAGGTCAGCCCCAGCATTTT. It translates to CASSFGAGGGQPQHF. The gene calls are TRBV28 and TRBJ1-5; no reliable D call. Trimming took off 3 bases at V and 6 bases at J, with 15 bases between the two ends. The length of the CDR3 is 15 residues. Germline values: CDR1 MDHEN, CDR2 SYDVKM.

This clonotype was counted between two and nine times. V gene TRBV7-9 combines with J gene TRBJ1-4, with D possibly TRBD1 on 5 matching bases. CDR3 size: 15 residues. CDR1 SEHNR and CDR2 FQNEAQ come from the germline V gene (reference sequence). V shed 2 bases and J shed 8 bases, with 15 bases lying between them. CDR3 in amino acids: CASSLWPGWKEKLFF. The CDR3 coding sequence is TGTGCCAGCAGCTTATGGCCAGGGTGGAAGGAAAAACTGTTTTTT.

This clonotype occurred once. It is likely a read error, because the conserved phenylalanine at the end of the CDR3 is missing. The chain has TRBV7-2 and TRBJ1-2; no firm D call. The germline V gene encodes CDR1 SGHTA and CDR2 FQGNSA. The V gene lost 5 bases and the J gene lost 3 bases, with 7 bases spanning the gap. The CDR3 runs 12 residues. The CDR3 loop reads CASSPSHYGYTV. CDR3 nucleotides: TGTGCCAGCAGCCCCTCGCACTATGGCTACACCGTC.

Details on this clonotype: Compared with germline, one end of the junction differs, possibly owing to a read error. The chain couples TRBV7-7 to TRBJ1-1; D call uncertain. CDR1 SSHAT and CDR2 FNYEAQ come from the germline V gene (reference sequence). There are 13 residues in the CDR3. CDR3: CASSLRLDDRAFF. For the CDR3, the DNA is TGTGCTAGCAGCTTAAGGCTGGACGATCGGGCTTTCTTT.

A note on this clonotype: A much larger clone sits a single nucleotide away, making a read error possible. The chain joins TRBV7-2 to TRBJ1-1, with TRBD1 matching 9 bases. The CDR3 has 13 residues. Germline V lookup: CDR1 SGHTA, CDR2 FQGNSA. Written as DNA, the CDR3 is TGTGCCAGCGGCTTACAGGGGGCGAGGGAAGCTTTCTTT. This gives the protein CASGLQGAREAFF.

This clonotype was counted between two and nine times. The V and J genes are TRBV6-5 and TRBJ2-5, with unresolved D. This CDR3 is 17 amino acids long. The ends were cut back, 6 bases at V and 2 bases at J, with 22 bases in the middle. Germline CDR1 and CDR2: MNHEY and SVGAGI. The CDR3 is CASSNRPTRAPQETQYF. DNA for the CDR3: TGTGCCAGCAGCAACCGCCCGACAAGGGCTCCACAAGAGACCCAGTACTTC.

This clonotype was seen a handful of times. The CDR3 DNA reads as TGTGCCAGCAGCTCCTACGGATTAGAGACCCAGTACTTC. This sequence encodes CASSSYGLETQYF. V and J are TRBV7-8 and TRBJ2-5, with D hard to call. This CDR3 spans 13 amino acids. The germline CDR1 and CDR2 sequences are SGHVS and FQNEAQ. V dropped 4 bases and J dropped 4 bases, with 10 bases sitting between them. The whole variable domain, remainder taken from reference TRBV7-8 and TRBJ2-5, is GAGVSQSPRYKVAKRGQDVALRCDPISGHVSLFWYQQALGQGPEFLTYFQNEAQLDKSGLPSDRFFAERPEGSVSTLKIQRTQQEDSAVYLCASSSYGLETQYFGPGTRLLVL.

This clonotype occurred a few times. V and J are TRBV20-1 and TRBJ2-1; D is perhaps TRBD1 (6 bases). The CDR3 consists of 13 residues. Germline V CDR1 and CDR2: DFQATT, SNEGSKA (reference sequence). The ends were cut back, 3 bases at V and 7 bases at J, with 13 bases in the middle. The CDR3 region has the DNA TGCAGTGCTAGGCCCTTTAGGGGGAATGAGCAGTTCTTC. Amino acid sequence: CSARPFRGNEQFF.

On this clonotype itself: The junction does not match germline at one end; this may be a read error. This sequence joins TRBV7-6 and TRBJ2-3; 10 bases are shared with TRBD2. The CDR3 has 15 amino acids. Looked up from germline, CDR1 is SGHVS and CDR2 is FNYEAQ. The CDR3 DNA reads TGTGCTAGCAGCTTCGGGACTAGCGCGTCAGATACGCAGTATTTT. This codes for CASSFGTSASDTQYF.

The chain joins TRBV4-1 to TRBJ2-7, with D hard to call. Germline CDR1 MGHRA, CDR2 YSYEKL. The CDR3 length is 15 residues. V was clipped by 6 bases and J by 0 bases, with 15 bases between them. CDR3 sequence reads: CASSPTLLSSYEQYV. CDR3 coding DNA: TGCGCCAGCAGTCCCACTTTGCTGAGCTCCTACGAGCAGTACGTC.

Turning to this clonotype: Relative to the germline gene, one junction end is altered; a read error may explain this. V usage is TRBV7-2 and J usage is TRBJ2-1, with 8 bases aligning to TRBD2. CDR3 length: 19 residues. CDR1 is SGHTA, CDR2 FQGNSA, per germline. CDR3 protein: CAGSKRGGGRKSSYNEQFF. CDR3 in DNA: TGTGCCGGCAGCAAAAGGGGTGGCGGGAGGAAAAGCTCCTACAATGAGCAGTTCTTC.

The rearrangement joins TRBV19 to TRBJ2-5, with D tentatively TRBD2 (6 bases). From germline, CDR1 is LNHDA and CDR2 SQIVND (reference sequence). Trimming took off 3 bases at V and 5 bases at J, with 19 bases between the two ends. The CDR3 is made up of 16 amino acids. The CDR3 DNA reads as TGTGCCAGTAGTATCGGGGCTAGCGTGATTCAGGAGACCCAGTACTTC. Protein product: CASSIGASVIQETQYF. The variable domain in full, completed from reference TRBV19 and TRBJ2-5, reads DGGITQSPKYLFRKEGQNVTLSCEQNLNHDAMYWYRQDPGQGLRLIYYSQIVNDFQKGDIAEGYSVSREKKESFPLTVTSAQKNPTAFYLCASSIGASVIQETQYFGPGTRLLVL.

This clonotype was seen many times. The gene calls are TRBV4-1 and TRBJ2-1; D possibly corresponds to TRBD2 (6 bases). V was trimmed by 1 base and J by 8 bases, leaving 24 bases between them. The CDR3 length is 18 residues. Per germline, CDR1 MGHRA and CDR2 YSYEKL. The CDR3 bases are TGCGCCAGCAGCCAAGCCCCTGGGACTGGGACGGGTCAATATGAGCAGTTCTTC. Its protein product is CASSQAPGTGTGQYEQFF.

V gene TRBV20-1 combines with J gene TRBJ2-1; D not certain. V lost 3 bases to trimming and J lost 13 bases, with 10 bases between them. The germline V gene encodes CDR1 DFQATT and CDR2 SNEGSKA (reference sequence). The CDR3 consists of 10 residues. CDR3 loop: CSASNSSQFF. Written as DNA, the CDR3 is TGCAGTGCTAGCAATTCTTCCCAGTTCTTC.

The gene calls are TRBV28 and TRBJ1-5; no clear D gene. The closer fit of TRBJ2-3 to the DNA end suggests the J call may be wrong. The CDR3 has 16 residues. Germline values: CDR1 MDHEN, CDR2 SYDVKM. The CDR3 loop reads CASSLPVPVGNQPQYF. CDR3 bases: TGTGCCAGCAGTTTACCCGTGCCGGTCGGCAATCAGCCCCAGTATTTT.

Worth noting for this clonotype: A much larger clonotype is one base distant, so this may be a read error. The chain links TRBV7-2 to TRBJ2-3, with 7 nucleotides matching TRBD1. Germline CDR1 SGHTA, CDR2 FQGNSA. The CDR3 length is 17 residues. With 3 bases clipped from V and 6 bases from J, the junction kept 15 bases outside the gene matches. The CDR3 sequence: CASSFPAGQVEVDTQYF. The CDR3 nucleotides read TGTGCCAGCAGCTTCCCCGCAGGACAGGTTGAGGTTGATACGCAGTATTTT.